This T cell receptor beta chain was observed in a study of blood T cell repertoires in COVID-19. About the research overall: Both acute and convalescent COVID-19 samples were obtained from the United States, Italy and Spain. In each case, the material was cDNA or gDNA derived from T cells, B-cell-depleted T cells, or PBMCs.

Profiling relied on immunoSEQ multiplex PCR, and the TCRdb table lists in-frame clones only, not all of them. Of some 130,000 clones detected, approximately 82% appear once; the ten largest clones hold roughly 9.7%. CDR3 length: 19 amino acids. The germline V and J ends were trimmed by 1 base and 0 bases, with 16 bases remaining between them. The germline V gene has CDR1 SGHAT and CDR2 FQNNGV. The sample was peripheral blood. The chain uses TRBV11-2 and TRBJ2-6; a possible D gene is TRBD1 (5 bases). This TCR came from a man between 60 and 75 years old who had recovered from COVID-19. CDR3 DNA sequence: TGTGCCAGCAGCTTAGGGTTGGCAGGGTTCCTCTCTGGGGCCAACGTCCTGACTTTC. Amino acids: CASSLGLAGFLSGANVLTF.